Listed here is a single T cell receptor beta chain. This entry is derived from a study of blood T cell repertoires in COVID-19. The overall study: In each case, the material was cDNA or gDNA derived from T cells, B-cell-depleted T cells, or PBMCs.

Profiled with immunoSEQ multiplex PCR; TCRdb holds only in-frame clones, not every one. Found here are 120,000 to 150,000 clones, around 85% of them singletons; the top ten hold about 8%. This CDR3 is 15 amino acids long. The germline V gene has CDR1 SNHLY and CDR2 FYNNEI. V was trimmed by 5 bases and J by 0 bases, leaving 11 bases between them. Seattle researchers signed up patients amid active infection and tracked them longitudinally. Source material: peripheral blood. The chain links TRBV2 to TRBJ1-3; tentatively, D is TRBD1 (6 bases). The sequence was obtained from a woman aged 60 to 75 with COVID-19, enrolled during active disease. The CDR3 reads CASSSQGLSGNTIYF. The CDR3 DNA reads TGTGCCAGCAGTTCACAGGGCCTCTCTGGAAACACCATATATTTT.